This T cell receptor (beta chain) was recovered during a study of PD-L1 blockade in urothelial cancer. Turning to the study itself: Prior chemotherapy in patients spanned 0 to 3 regimens. Blood samples had a median of roughly 140,000 T cells. Study-level results: Durable-benefit cases showed more tumor-associated blood clone expansion at 3 weeks.

The method was immunoSEQ multiplex PCR; TCRdb's version includes in-frame clones alone and lacks a portion of them. The profile shows 45,000 to 65,000 clones, roughly 87% of them singletons. A note on this clone: What it binds is unknown.

CDR1 is SGHRS, CDR2 YFSETQ, per germline. The length of the CDR3 is 14 residues. Trimming pared 3 bases from V and 2 bases from J, leaving 10 bases between. Regarding time point: pretreatment peripheral blood. The starting material was PBMCs, obtained around atezolizumab (anti-PD-L1) treatment. This TCR came from a man in his 70s with urothelial cancer. The chain employs TRBV5-1 and TRBJ2-3, with a tentative D call TRBD2 (6 bases). For the CDR3, the DNA is TGCGCCAGCAGCTCCGGGACTTACACAGATACGCAGTATTTT. This codes for CASSSGTYTDTQYF.